The T cell receptor beta chain under discussion was sequenced for a study of beta chain features in type 1 diabetes. This clone was observed a few times. Its antigen is still unknown. The CDR3 has 14 residues. The germline gives CDR1 MNHEY, CDR2 SVGAGI. Deletions cut 2 bases from V and 0 bases from J, with 8 bases between. Study-wide results and caveats: Type 1 diabetes patients showed a moderate but significant shortening of TCRB CDR3s in all four CD4+ subsets. There were fewer insertions and more deletions at the VDJ junctions of type 1 diabetes patients. Relative to healthy donors, patients appeared to have naive, central memory and Treg TCRB repertoires that were more similar.

Isolated RNA was reverse transcribed in full, so expressed TCRB transcripts were sequenced. Data came from immunoSEQ multiplex PCR; TCRdb stores just in-frame clones and leaves some out. The table shows about 170,000 clones, with under 9.5% occurring only once. This TCR derives from a man younger than 35 with type 1 diabetes. The rearrangement joins TRBV6-5 to TRBJ2-7, with D uncertain. The sample was central memory CD4+ T cells from blood. In DNA form, the CDR3 reads TGTGCCAGCAGTTACAGCAAGAGCTCCTACGAGCAGTACTTC. This sequence encodes CASSYSKSSYEQYF.